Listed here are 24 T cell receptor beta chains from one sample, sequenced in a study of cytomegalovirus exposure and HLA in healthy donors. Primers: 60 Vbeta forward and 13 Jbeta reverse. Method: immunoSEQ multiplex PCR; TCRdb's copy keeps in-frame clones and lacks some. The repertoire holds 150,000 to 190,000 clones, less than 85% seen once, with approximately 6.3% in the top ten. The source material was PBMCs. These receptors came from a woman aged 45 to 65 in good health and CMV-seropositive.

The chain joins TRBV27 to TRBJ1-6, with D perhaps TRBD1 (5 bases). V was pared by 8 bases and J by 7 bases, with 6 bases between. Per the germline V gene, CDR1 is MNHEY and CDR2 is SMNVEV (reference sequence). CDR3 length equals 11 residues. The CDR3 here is CASGGNSPLHF. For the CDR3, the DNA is TGTGCCAGCGGGGGGAATTCACCCCTCCACTTT.

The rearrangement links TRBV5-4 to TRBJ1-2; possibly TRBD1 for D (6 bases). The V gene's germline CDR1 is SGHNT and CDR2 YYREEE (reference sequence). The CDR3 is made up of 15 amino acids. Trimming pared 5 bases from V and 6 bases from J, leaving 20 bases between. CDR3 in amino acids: CASRRDKGTSHGYTF. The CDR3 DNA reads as TGTGCCAGCAGACGGGATAAAGGGACATCACATGGCTACACCTTC.

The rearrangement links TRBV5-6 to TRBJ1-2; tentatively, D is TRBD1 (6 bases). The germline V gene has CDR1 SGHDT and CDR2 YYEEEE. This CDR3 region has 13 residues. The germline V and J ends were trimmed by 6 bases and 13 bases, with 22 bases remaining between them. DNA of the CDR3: TGTGCCAGCACCGGCGCTGACAGGTTTTTAGGCACCTTC. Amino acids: CASTGADRFLGTF.

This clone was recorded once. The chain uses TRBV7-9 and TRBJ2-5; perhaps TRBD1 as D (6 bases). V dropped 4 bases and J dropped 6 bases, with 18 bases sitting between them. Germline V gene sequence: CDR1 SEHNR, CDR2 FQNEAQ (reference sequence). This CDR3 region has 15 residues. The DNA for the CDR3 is TGTGCCAGCAGCTCGCCCAGTAAGGGGGACCAGACCCAGTACTTC. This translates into CASSSPSKGDQTQYF.

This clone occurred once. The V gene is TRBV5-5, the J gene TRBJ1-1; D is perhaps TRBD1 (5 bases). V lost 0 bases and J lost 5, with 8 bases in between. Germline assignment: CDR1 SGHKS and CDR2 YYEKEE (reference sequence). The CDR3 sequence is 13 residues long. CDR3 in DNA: TGTGCCAGCAGCTTGGAGACAGTTACTGAAGCTTTCTTT. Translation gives CASSLETVTEAFF.

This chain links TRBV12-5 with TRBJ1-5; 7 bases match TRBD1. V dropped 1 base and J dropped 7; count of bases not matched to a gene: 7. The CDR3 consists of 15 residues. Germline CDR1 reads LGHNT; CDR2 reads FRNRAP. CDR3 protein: CASGLAGKGAQPQHF. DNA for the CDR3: TGTGCTAGTGGTTTGGCCGGGAAGGGGGCCCAGCCCCAGCATTTT.

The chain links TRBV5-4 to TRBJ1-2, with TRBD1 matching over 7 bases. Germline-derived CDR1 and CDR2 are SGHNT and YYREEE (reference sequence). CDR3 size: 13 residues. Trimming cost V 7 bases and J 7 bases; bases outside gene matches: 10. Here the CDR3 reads CASRQGRLPGYTF. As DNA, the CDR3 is TGTGCCAGCCGACAGGGACGTTTACCTGGCTACACCTTC.

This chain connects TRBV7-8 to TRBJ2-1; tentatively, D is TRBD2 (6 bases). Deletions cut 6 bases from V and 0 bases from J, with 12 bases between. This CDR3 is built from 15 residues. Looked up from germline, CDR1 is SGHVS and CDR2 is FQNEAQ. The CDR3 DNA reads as TGTGCCAGCAGGGGGGACGGGGGCTCCTACAATGAGCAGTTCTTC. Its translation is CASRGDGGSYNEQFF.

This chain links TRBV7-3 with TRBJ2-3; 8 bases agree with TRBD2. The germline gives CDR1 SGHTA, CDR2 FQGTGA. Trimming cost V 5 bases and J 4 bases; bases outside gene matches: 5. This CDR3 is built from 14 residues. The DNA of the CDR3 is TGTGCCAGCAGCCCCGGGGGGGTTGCAGATACGCAGTATTTT. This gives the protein CASSPGGVADTQYF.

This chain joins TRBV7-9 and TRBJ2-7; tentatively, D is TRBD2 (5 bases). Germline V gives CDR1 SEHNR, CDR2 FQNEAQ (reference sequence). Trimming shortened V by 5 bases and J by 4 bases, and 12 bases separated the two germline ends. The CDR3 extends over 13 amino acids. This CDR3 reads CASSARAFYEQYF. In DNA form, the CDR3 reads TGTGCCAGCAGCGCGCGGGCCTTTTACGAGCAGTACTTC.

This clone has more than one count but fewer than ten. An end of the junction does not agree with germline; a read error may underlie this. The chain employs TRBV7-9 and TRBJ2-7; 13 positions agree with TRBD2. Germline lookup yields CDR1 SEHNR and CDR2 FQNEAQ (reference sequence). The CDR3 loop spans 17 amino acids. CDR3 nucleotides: TGTTCCAGCAGCCCCGGGACTAGCGGGGACGTGTCCTACGAGCAGTACTTC. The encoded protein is CSSSPGTSGDVSYEQYF.

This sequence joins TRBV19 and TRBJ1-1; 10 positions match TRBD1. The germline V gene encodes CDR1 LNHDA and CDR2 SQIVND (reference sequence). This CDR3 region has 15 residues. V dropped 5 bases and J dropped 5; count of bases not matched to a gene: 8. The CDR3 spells CASSSWTGGGTEAFF. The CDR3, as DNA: TGTGCCAGTAGTTCCTGGACAGGGGGAGGGACTGAAGCTTTCTTT.

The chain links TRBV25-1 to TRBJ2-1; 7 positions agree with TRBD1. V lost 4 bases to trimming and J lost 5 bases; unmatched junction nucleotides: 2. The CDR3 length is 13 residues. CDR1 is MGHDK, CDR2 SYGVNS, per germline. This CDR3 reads CASSGDSHNEQFF. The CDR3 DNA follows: TGTGCCAGCAGTGGGGACAGCCACAATGAGCAGTTCTTC. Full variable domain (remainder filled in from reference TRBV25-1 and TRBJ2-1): EADIYQTPRYLVIGTGKKITLECSQTMGHDKMYWYQQDPGMELHLIHYSYGVNSTEKGDLSSESTVSRIRTEHFPLTLESARPSHTSQYLCASSGDSHNEQFFGPGTRLTVL.

The CDR3 spells CASRGRGNVGYTF. Here the CDR3 DNA reads TGTGCCAGTAGGGGCAGGGGCAATGTTGGCTACACCTTC. V gene TRBV19 combines with J gene TRBJ1-2; D may be TRBD1 (6 bases). V was clipped by 6 bases and J by 7 bases, with 15 bases between them. Germline CDR1 LNHDA, CDR2 SQIVND (reference sequence). The CDR3 runs 13 residues.

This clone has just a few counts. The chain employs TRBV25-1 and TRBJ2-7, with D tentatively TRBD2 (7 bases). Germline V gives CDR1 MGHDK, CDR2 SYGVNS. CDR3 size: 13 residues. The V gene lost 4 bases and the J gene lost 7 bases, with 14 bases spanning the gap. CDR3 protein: CASSVTGAGEQYF. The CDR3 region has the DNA TGTGCCAGCAGTGTGACAGGAGCGGGGGAGCAGTACTTC.

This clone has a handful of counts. CDR3 protein: CASSPGQGSGQPQHF. In nucleotides, the CDR3 is TGTGCCAGCTCACCGGGACAGGGTTCAGGGCAGCCCCAGCATTTT. The chain links TRBV18 to TRBJ1-5, with 9 bases fitting TRBD1. The CDR3 extends over 15 amino acids. V shed 3 bases, J shed 7 bases, and the junction held 7 bases outside the gene matches. CDR1 and CDR2 from the germline V gene are KGHSH and LQKENI.

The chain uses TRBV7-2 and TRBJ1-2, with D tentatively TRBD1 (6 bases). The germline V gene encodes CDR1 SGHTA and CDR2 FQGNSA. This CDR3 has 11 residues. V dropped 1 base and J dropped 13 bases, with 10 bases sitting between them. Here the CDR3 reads CASSLVGAPTF. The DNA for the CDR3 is TGTGCCAGCAGCTTAGTGGGGGCGCCCACCTTC.

The CDR3 bases are TGTGCCAGCAGCAAAGGGACAGTGGGAGAGACCCAGTACTTC. Its translation: CASSKGTVGETQYF. The rearrangement joins TRBV7-9 to TRBJ2-5; 7 bases match TRBD1. The CDR3 is 14 amino acids. V lost 5 bases to trimming and J lost 4 bases; unmatched junction nucleotides: 7. Germline lookup yields CDR1 SEHNR and CDR2 FQNEAQ (reference sequence).

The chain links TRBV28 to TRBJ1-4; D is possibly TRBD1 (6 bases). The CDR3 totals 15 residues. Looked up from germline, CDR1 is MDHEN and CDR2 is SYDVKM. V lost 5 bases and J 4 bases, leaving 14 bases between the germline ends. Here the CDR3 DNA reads TGTGCCAGCAGTACTTCAGGGGAAGGTAATGAAAAACTGTTTTTT. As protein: CASSTSGEGNEKLFF. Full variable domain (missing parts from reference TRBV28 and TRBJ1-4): DVKVTQSSRYLVKRTGEKVFLECVQDMDHENMFWYRQDPGLGLRLIYFSYDVKMKEKGDIPEGYSVSREKKERFSLILESASTNQTSMYLCASSTSGEGNEKLFFGSGTQLSVL.

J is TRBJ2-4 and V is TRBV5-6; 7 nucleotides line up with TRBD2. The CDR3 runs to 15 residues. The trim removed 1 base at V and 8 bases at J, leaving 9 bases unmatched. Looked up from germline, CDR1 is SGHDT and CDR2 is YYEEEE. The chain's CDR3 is CASSLSGGGGYIQYF. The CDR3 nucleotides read TGTGCCAGCAGCTTGAGTGGCGGCGGGGGTTACATTCAGTACTTC. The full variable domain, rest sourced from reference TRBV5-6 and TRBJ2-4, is DAGVTQSPTHLIKTRGQQVTLRCSPKSGHDTVSWYQQALGQGPQFIFQYYEEEERQRGNFPDRFSGHQFPNYSSELNVNALLLGDSALYLCASSLSGGGGYIQYFGAGTRLSVL.

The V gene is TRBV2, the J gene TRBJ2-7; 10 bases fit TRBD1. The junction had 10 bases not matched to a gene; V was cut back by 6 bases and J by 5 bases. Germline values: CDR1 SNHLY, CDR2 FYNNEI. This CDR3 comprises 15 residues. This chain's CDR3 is CASSGGDRGFDEQYF. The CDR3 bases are TGTGCCAGCAGCGGGGGGGACAGGGGCTTCGACGAGCAGTACTTC.

CDR3 residues: CATSSSPGSTDTQYF. The CDR3 coding sequence is TGTGCCACCAGCAGCAGTCCGGGGAGCACAGATACGCAGTATTTT. The chain links TRBV15 to TRBJ2-3; possibly TRBD2 for D (5 bases). Trimming took 3 bases from V and 0 from J, leaving 10 bases between them. CDR1 and CDR2 (germline): LNHNV, YYDKDF (reference sequence). The CDR3 consists of 15 residues.

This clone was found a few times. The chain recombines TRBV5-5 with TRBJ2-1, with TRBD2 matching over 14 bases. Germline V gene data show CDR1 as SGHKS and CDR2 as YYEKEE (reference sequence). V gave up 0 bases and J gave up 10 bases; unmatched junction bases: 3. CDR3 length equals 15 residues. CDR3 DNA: TGTGCCAGCAGCTTGGCCGGGACTAGCGGGAGAGAGCAGTTCTTC. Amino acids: CASSLAGTSGREQFF.

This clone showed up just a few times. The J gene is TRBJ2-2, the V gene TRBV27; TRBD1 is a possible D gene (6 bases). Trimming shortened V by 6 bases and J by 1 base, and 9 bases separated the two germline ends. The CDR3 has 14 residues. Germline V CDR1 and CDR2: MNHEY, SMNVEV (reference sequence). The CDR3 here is CASSPGQNTGELFF. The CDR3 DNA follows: TGTGCCAGCAGCCCGGGACAGAACACCGGGGAGCTGTTTTTT.